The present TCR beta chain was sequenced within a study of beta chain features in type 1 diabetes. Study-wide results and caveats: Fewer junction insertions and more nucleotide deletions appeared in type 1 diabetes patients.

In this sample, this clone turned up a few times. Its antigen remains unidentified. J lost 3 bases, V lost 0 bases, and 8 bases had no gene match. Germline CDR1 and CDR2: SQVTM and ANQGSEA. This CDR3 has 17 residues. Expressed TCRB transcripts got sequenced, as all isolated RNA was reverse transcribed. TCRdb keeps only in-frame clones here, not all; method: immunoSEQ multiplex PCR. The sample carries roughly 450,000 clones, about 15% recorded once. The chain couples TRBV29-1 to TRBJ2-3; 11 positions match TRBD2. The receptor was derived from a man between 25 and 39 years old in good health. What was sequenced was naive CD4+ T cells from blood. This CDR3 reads CSVEDPRTSGSTDTQYF. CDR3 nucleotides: TGCAGCGTTGAAGATCCCCGAACTAGCGGGAGTACAGATACGCAGTATTTT.